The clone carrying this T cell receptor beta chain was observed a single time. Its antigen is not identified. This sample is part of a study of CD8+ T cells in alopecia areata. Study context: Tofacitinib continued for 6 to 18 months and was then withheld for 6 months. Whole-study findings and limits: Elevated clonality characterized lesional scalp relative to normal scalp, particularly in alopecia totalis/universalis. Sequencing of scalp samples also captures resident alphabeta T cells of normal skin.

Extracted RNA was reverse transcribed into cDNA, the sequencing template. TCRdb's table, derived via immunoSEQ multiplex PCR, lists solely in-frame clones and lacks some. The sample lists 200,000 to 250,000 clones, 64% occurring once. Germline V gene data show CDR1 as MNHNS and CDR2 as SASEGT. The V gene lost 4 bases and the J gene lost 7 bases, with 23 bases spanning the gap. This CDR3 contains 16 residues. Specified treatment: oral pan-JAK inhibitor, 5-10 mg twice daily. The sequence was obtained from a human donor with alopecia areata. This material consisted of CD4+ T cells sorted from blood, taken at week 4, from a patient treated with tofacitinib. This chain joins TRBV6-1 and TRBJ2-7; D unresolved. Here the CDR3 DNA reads TGTGCCAGCAGTGCCTCCTCGGGCGGCATGGCTCGTGAGCAGTACTTC. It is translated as CASSASSGGMAREQYF.